The sequence of this T cell receptor (beta chain) was determined in a study of T cell changes during pregnancy in multiple sclerosis. V shed 5 bases and J 0 bases; nucleotides not matched to a gene: 9. Germline assignment: CDR1 SQVTM and CDR2 ANQGSEA. This CDR3 comprises 17 residues. Method: immunoSEQ multiplex PCR; TCRdb's copy keeps in-frame clones and lacks some. The repertoire has 30,000 to 45,000 clones, around 92% of them found once; the top ten carry approximately 26%. The material was CD8+ T cells from peripheral blood mononuclear cells, obtained before pregnancy. V gene TRBV29-1 combines with J gene TRBJ2-6, with 8 bases identical to TRBD1. The receptor was derived from a female donor with multiple sclerosis, enrolled in a pregnancy study. The CDR3 nucleotides read TGCAGCGTTTCCGACAGGGGCAAGGACTCTGGGGCCAACGTCCTGACTTTC. It specifies CSVSDRGKDSGANVLTF.